Listed below are T cell receptor beta chains from one sample, sequenced in a study of cytomegalovirus exposure and HLA in healthy donors. The table came from immunoSEQ multiplex PCR; TCRdb's copy has only in-frame clones and leaves some out. The table includes under 150,000 clones, about 75% detected once. The sample consisted of PBMCs. These receptors were collected from a woman aged 40 to 50 in good health and CMV-seronegative. Both conserved end residues are trimmed from each CDR3.

>TRBJ2-7|TRBV27
ASSFSDRSSYEQY
>TRBJ2-3|TRBV4-1
ASSQVGRGRTDTQY
>TRBJ2-5|TRBV6-1
ASSGDLRTGGRETQY
>TRBJ1-2|TRBV10-3
AISESKAGRRVYGYT
>TRBJ1-2|TRBV27
ASGYGRLYGYT
>TRBJ2-3|TRBV7-7
ASSLGTGGGNTQY
>TRBJ2-6|TRBV9
ASSRGLAGGSGANVLT
>TRBJ1-2|TRBV29-1
SVNPGTGFWKGDGYT
>TRBJ2-7|TRBV10-1
ASGTGGYEQY
>TRBJ2-5|TRBV27
ASSLGPQETQY
>TRBJ1-1|TRBV6-1
ASREQGQLMNTEAF
>TRBJ1-1|TRBV7-2
ASSLDDRLNTEAF
>TRBJ1-2|TRBV15
ATRGQGDRRGYT
>TRBJ1-5|TRBV2
ASSGTESQPQH
>TRBJ2-6|TRBV5-1
ASSRGQGAADGANVLT
>TRBJ2-5|TRBV30
AWSVGATQY
>TRBJ1-1|TRBV5-5
ASSPPGSQTEAF
>TRBJ2-6|TRBV19
ASSIVRGASSGANVLT
>TRBJ1-2|TRBV4-1
ASSQTDYYGYT
>TRBJ2-5|TRBV15
ATSRGGLAAQETQY
>TRBJ1-1|TRBV23-1
ASSLGGDTEAF
>TRBJ1-2|TRBV19
ASSAARTGYGYT
>TRBJ1-4|TRBV28
ASSLYREGTNEKLF
>TRBJ2-5|TRBV18
ASSRDRGEETQY
>TRBJ2-1|TRBV29-1
SVGGGTSEQF
>TRBJ2-3|TRBV4-2
ASSRTSGGAPKEY
>TRBJ2-7|TRBV7-8
ASTIRGQSYEQY
>TRBJ2-7|TRBV5-8
ASSWDWSYEQY
>TRBJ1-1|TRBV15
ATSRRYTEAF
>TRBJ1-4|TRBV25-1
ASSELGQGAGEKLF
>TRBJ2-1|TRBV4-1
ASSQVRLAVEQF
>TRBJ2-3|TRBV6-4
ASSEGRGDRTDTQY
>TRBJ1-5|TRBV5-6
ASSLRGFNQPQH
>TRBJ1-6|TRBV19
ASSPVPGSPLH
>TRBJ2-5|TRBV7-8
ASSFLAGRETQY
>TRBJ2-5|TRBV25-1
ASAEAGKETQY
>TRBJ2-1|TRBV6-6
ASSYSIREHNEQF
>TRBJ1-1|TRBV14
ASSQVRGMGTEAF
>TRBJ2-1|TRBV6-6
ASSYSTSRPEQF
>TRBJ2-5|TRBV11-2
ASSFQSGFQETQY
>TRBJ2-7|TRBV6-6
ASGPQFAGKMDEQY
>TRBJ2-3|TRBV5-6
ASSLGAGTSTDTQY
>TRBJ1-2|TRBV5-6
ASSFRPGTACGYT
>TRBJ1-1|TRBV7-9
SSSSPTGASVMNTEAF
>TRBJ2-3|TRBV5-1
ASSLEGAGDTQY
>TRBJ2-7|TRBV13
ASSLGTVYEQY
>TRBJ1-1|TRBV2
ASSYRDTLTEAF
>TRBJ1-6|TRBV5-1
ASKLADRRYNSPLH
>TRBJ2-6|TRBV30
AWSTGGASSGANVLT
>TRBJ2-7|TRBV28
ASRQDRGVSYEQY
>TRBJ2-7|TRBV27
ASSPGASGVVEQY
>TRBJ2-1|TRBV28
ASSFNRQPTYNEQF
>TRBJ2-7|TRBV2
ASETGSSYEQY
>TRBJ2-1|TRBV19
ASRREGQGRNEQF
>TRBJ1-6|TRBV6-1
ASSATVSRSSYNSPLH
>TRBJ1-4|TRBV6-1
ASSDSGGTNEKLF
>TRBJ2-7|TRBV28
ASSSPQVRYEQY
>TRBJ2-3|TRBV7-3
ASSLIGQDGGTQY
>TRBJ1-1|TRBV7-9
ASSRDRRNTEAF
>TRBJ1-5|TRBV6-1
ASSRGDSNQPQH